The 12 T cell receptor beta chains listed next were all sequenced from one sample in a study of T cells after yellow fever vaccination. Each CDR3 protein gets one entry after TCRdb re-called the 5' RACE reads with MiXCR. Of around 360,000 distinct CDR3 sequences listed, 11% are singletons. The sample here was PBMCs, taken on the day of the first yellow fever vaccination. The receptors stem from a man between 18 and 35 years old who received the YFV17D yellow fever vaccine.

The V and J genes are TRBV11-2 and TRBJ2-3; TRBD2 aligns across 9 bases. Germline CDR1 reads SGHAT; CDR2 reads FQNNGV. V gave up 5 bases and J gave up 2 bases; unmatched junction bases: 5. There are 15 residues in the CDR3. The CDR3 sequence is CASSPTSGYTDTQYF. The CDR3 DNA reads as TGTGCCAGCAGCCCAACTAGCGGGTACACAGATACGCAGTATTTT.

The rearrangement links TRBV12-3 or TRBV12-4 to TRBJ1-2, with 8 bases lining up with TRBD1. V was pared by 5 bases and J by 0 bases, with 5 bases of the junction left unmatched. This CDR3 comprises 15 residues. CDR3 region: CASSPGQGPNYGYTF. The CDR3 nucleotides are TGTGCCAGCAGTCCCGGACAGGGACCTAACTATGGCTACACCTTC.

J is TRBJ1-4 and V is TRBV5-1; 7 bases agree with TRBD1. The CDR3 length is 17 residues. Trimming took 6 bases from V and 0 from J; bases not matched to a gene: 11. Germline assignment: CDR1 SGHRS and CDR2 YFSETQ. The CDR3 loop reads CASKTGASSATNEKLFF. The CDR3 DNA follows: TGCGCCAGCAAAACAGGGGCATCTTCTGCAACTAATGAAAAACTGTTTTTT.

In its sample, this clonotype was seen a few times. The V and J genes are TRBV6-5 and TRBJ1-1; D is perhaps TRBD1 (5 bases). From germline, CDR1 is MNHEY and CDR2 SVGAGI. Trimming removed 0 bases from V and 6 bases from J, with 11 bases in between. This CDR3 has 14 amino acids. CDR3 protein: CASSYSNSGPEAFF. DNA of the CDR3: TGTGCCAGCAGTTACTCGAATTCAGGGCCTGAAGCTTTCTTT.

J is TRBJ2-2 and V is TRBV5-4; 12 nucleotides match TRBD1. This CDR3 has 17 residues. Trimming removed 4 bases from V and 0 bases from J; junction bases left unmatched: 4. Per germline, CDR1 SGHNT and CDR2 YYREEE (reference sequence). In DNA, the CDR3 is TGTGCCAGCAGCACGGGACAGGGGGCGGCGAACACCGGGGAGCTGTTTTTT. Protein sequence: CASSTGQGAANTGELFF.

This sequence joins TRBV12-3 or TRBV12-4 and TRBJ1-2; no clear D gene. V shed 7 bases and J shed 5 bases, with 11 bases lying between them. This CDR3 comprises 12 residues. In DNA form, the CDR3 reads TGTGCCAGCACCATTCGAGGTTATGGCTACACCTTC. It yields the protein CASTIRGYGYTF.

The V call is TRBV7-2, the J call TRBJ2-7; D remains unclear. V shed 4 bases and J shed 4 bases, with 17 bases lying between them. The CDR3 spans 15 residues. CDR1 SGHTA and CDR2 FQGNSA come from the germline V gene. CDR3 nucleotide sequence: TGTGCCAGCAGCTCCCCGGCATGGGTTGAGTACGAGCAGTACGTC. Residues: CASSSPAWVEYEQYV.

This clonotype was detected only a few times. CDR3 sequence (DNA): TGTGCCAGCAGCTCGGACAGGGTCCACGAGCAGTACGTC. It yields the protein CASSSDRVHEQYV. V gene TRBV5-5 combines with J gene TRBJ2-7; 8 nucleotides match TRBD1. The germline gives CDR1 SGHKS, CDR2 YYEKEE (reference sequence). J lost 5 bases, V lost 3 bases, and 4 bases had no gene match. The CDR3 contains 13 residues.

The chain couples TRBV5-1 to TRBJ2-1; D is unclear. The CDR3 spans 13 residues. The germline V and J ends were trimmed by 1 base and 5 bases, with 7 bases remaining between them. CDR1 and CDR2 (germline): SGHRS, YFSETQ. CDR3 amino acids: CASSLSLDNEQFF. The DNA of the CDR3 is TGCGCCAGCAGCTTGTCCCTAGACAATGAGCAGTTCTTC.

A few counts support this clonotype. The CDR3 loop is CATASGGLVTYEQYV. The CDR3 region has the DNA TGTGCCACCGCCAGCGGGGGGCTCGTAACCTACGAGCAGTACGTC. This chain connects TRBV5-4 to TRBJ2-7, with 9 bases aligning to TRBD2. CDR3 length: 15 amino acids. V lost 9 bases, J lost 2 bases, and 12 bases stayed unmatched. CDR1 and CDR2 from the germline V gene are SGHNT and YYREEE (reference sequence).

There are a few counts of this clonotype. The chain links TRBV6-1 to TRBJ2-7; 11 bases map to TRBD1. The CDR3 has 16 residues. Germline V lookup: CDR1 MNHNS, CDR2 SASEGT. V was pared by 6 bases and J by 5 bases, with 12 bases of the junction left unmatched. This chain's CDR3 is CASRALRTGGLDEQYF. CDR3 in DNA: TGTGCCAGCAGAGCTCTTCGGACAGGGGGCCTGGACGAGCAGTACTTC.

This sequence joins TRBV15 and TRBJ2-4; TRBD1 might be the D (6 bases). CDR1 is LNHNV and CDR2 is YYDKDF in the germline V gene (reference sequence). There are 16 residues in the CDR3. Trimming cost V 0 bases and J 0 bases, with 9 bases left between them. The CDR3 protein is CATSREGGTAKNIQYF. CDR3 nucleotide sequence: TGTGCCACCAGCAGAGAAGGGGGTACAGCCAAAAACATTCAGTACTTC.